This TCR beta chain was identified during a study of blood T cell repertoires in COVID-19. Turning to the study itself: PBMCs, B-cell-depleted T cells, or T cells were the source of the cDNA or gDNA that made up the material.

CDR3 length: 15 amino acids. Germline V gene sequence: CDR1 SGHRS, CDR2 YFSETQ. V lost 4 bases, J lost 0 bases, and 11 bases lay in between. About this clone: The sample has other DNA sequences that encode this CDR3 too.

TCRdb's table, derived via immunoSEQ multiplex PCR, lists solely in-frame clones and lacks some. The repertoire holds 70,000 to 100,000 clones, with 88% as singletons. The chain links TRBV5-1 to TRBJ2-1, with a weak D call TRBD1 (5 bases). The sequencing input was peripheral blood. The clonotype comes from a human donor in a cohort sampled during active COVID-19. The CDR3 region is CASSGDSVSYNEQFF. In DNA form, the CDR3 reads TGCGCCAGCAGCGGAGACAGTGTCTCCTACAATGAGCAGTTCTTC.